A selection of T cell receptor beta chains follows, all from one sample in a study of control samples from healthy donors and cancer patients. TCRdb's copy holds only in-frame clones and misses some; the assay was immunoSEQ multiplex PCR. The data hold roughly 80,000 clones, with about 88% observed a single time. Sequencing was carried out using blood. The receptors were gathered from a woman aged 50 to 60 in good health. The CDR3 runs from the conserved cysteine through the conserved F or W. D genes are given only for firm matches.

V,D,CDR3
TRBV15,-,CATSRGTAGGYTF
TRBV7-9,-,CASSFGESQYQKLFF
TRBV11-2,-,CASSLDWEGENIQYF
TRBV30,-,CAWTRGRQSSYNSPLHF
TRBV5-1,-,CASSLVGEQETQYF
TRBV10-3,TRBD1,CAISEDRGHGYTF
TRBV7-8,-,CASSLERGNTEAFF
TRBV2,TRBD1,CASSEPGQGGETQYF
TRBV4-1,TRBD2,CASSTSGGAGDTQYF
TRBV29-1,-,CSAQSGFNGNTIYF
TRBV18,-,CASSPLRGNTEAFF
TRBV7-9,TRBD1,CASSFGDRMSDEQYF
TRBV3-1/TRBV3-2,TRBD1,CASSHGQTGRDGYTF
TRBV9,-,CASSVAIGVAGYTF
TRBV19,-,CASSTGILTGELFF
TRBV30,-,CACSGGLYGYTF
TRBV6-5,-,CASSYSGTASEQYF
TRBV7-2,-,CASGKTVNQPQHF
TRBV15,TRBD1,CATSRDLQGHQTHYEQYF
TRBV2,-,CASNLRTDYGYTF
TRBV7-8,-,CASSFGGSATGELFF
TRBV6-5,TRBD2,CASSRTSGYEQYF
TRBV5-1,-,CASSLVGGNEQFF
TRBV6-6,-,CASTVSTDTQYF
TRBV15,-,CATSPIPGARYGYTF
TRBV5-1,-,CASSPGPWADTQYF
TRBV2,TRBD2,CASSEAASGGEAQYF
TRBV6-5,-,CASSYGGDEKLFF
TRBV5-6,TRBD1,CASSLYGQGSSYEQYF
TRBV24-1,TRBD1,CATSDDRAPNTGELFF
TRBV5-5,-,CASSGTNGGTGELFF
TRBV6-5,TRBD1,CASSRDRDEGEQYF
TRBV4-1,-,CASSQDDGVTEAFF
TRBV6-5,-,CASSYSVQGYGYTF
TRBV6-5,-,CASSYYHYSPLHF
TRBV12-3/TRBV12-4,-,CASSSYKNTEAFF
TRBV6-1,-,CASSGSPRVFTGEGNQPQHF
TRBV28,-,CASSVDWDSEAFF
TRBV5-4,TRBD1,CASSHGRDRDSNEQFF
TRBV23-1,-,CASSQYKTRAFF
TRBV6-5,-,CASSDGISGNTIYF
TRBV19,TRBD1,CASSPYGTDNSPLHF
TRBV19,TRBD1,CASQSWGQLQGGYTF
TRBV19,-,CASKRGGITEAFF
TRBV19,-,CASSILGGSNQPQHF
TRBV7-9,-,CASSLDGRGPEAFF
TRBV11-2,-,CASSLDRSDTQYF
TRBV4-2,TRBD2,CASSQDPSGGPVAQYF
TRBV6-5,-,CASSYSFRVNTGELFF
TRBV18,-,CASSPGVQTSYYTF
TRBV7-9,TRBD1,CASTMGQYNSPLHF
TRBV7-2,-,CASSHLVGRGWELFF
TRBV19,-,CASSDTSGQPQHF
TRBV6-1,-,CASSEALLGGANTGELFF
TRBV6-1,-,CASSDPPGGSPLHF
TRBV7-9,-,CASSSTRTVNNEKLFF